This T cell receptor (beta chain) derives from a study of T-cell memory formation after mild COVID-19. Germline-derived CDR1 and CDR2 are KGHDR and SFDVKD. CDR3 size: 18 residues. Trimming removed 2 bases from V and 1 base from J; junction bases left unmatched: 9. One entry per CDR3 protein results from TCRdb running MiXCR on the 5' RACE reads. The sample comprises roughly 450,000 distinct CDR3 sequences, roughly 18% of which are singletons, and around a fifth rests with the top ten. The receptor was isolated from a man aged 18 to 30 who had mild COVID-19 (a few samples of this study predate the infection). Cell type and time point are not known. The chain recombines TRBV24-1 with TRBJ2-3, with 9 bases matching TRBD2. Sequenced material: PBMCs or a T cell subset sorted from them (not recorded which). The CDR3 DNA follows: TGTGCCACCAGTGATTCTCCGGGACTAGCTTTTGGCACAGATACGCAGTATTTT. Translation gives CATSDSPGLAFGTDTQYF.